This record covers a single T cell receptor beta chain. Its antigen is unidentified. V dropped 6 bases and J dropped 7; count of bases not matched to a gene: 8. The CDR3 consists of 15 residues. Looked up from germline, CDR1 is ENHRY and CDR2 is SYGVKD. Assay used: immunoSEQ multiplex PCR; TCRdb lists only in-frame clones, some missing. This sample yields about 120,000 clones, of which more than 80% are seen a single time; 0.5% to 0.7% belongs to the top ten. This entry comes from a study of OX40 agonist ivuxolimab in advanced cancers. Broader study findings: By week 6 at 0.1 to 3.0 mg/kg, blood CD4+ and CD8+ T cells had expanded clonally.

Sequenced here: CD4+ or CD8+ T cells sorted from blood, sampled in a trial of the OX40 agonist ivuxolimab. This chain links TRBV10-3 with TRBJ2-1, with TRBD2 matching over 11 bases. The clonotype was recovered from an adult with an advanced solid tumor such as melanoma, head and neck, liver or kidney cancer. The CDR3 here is CAISIAGGRSNEQFF. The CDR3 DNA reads TGTGCCATCAGCATAGCGGGGGGGCGATCTAATGAGCAGTTCTTC.